A single TCR beta chain is shown here with its context. What it binds is unknown. No DNA is shown, since the ends of the CDR3 on it are uncertain; the CDR3 is the one TCRdb lists. The data derive from a study of CD8+CD57+ T cells in acquired aplastic anemia. The study, taken as a whole, reports: In CD8+ cells, Simpson's diversity showed no significant difference between patients and controls.

Genomic DNA, serving as template, underwent TCR beta VDJ and CDR3 profiling. TCRdb reprocessed the reads via MiXCR and lists one record per CDR3 protein. The sample has approximately 250,000 distinct CDR3 sequences; approximately 79% are singletons. The germline V gene has CDR1 SEHNR and CDR2 FQNEAQ (reference sequence). The CDR3 has 14 residues if both end residues are counted. Patients chosen for sequencing had CD8+CD57+ cells that had expanded, as shown by flow cytometry. Each patient gave a blood sample that was collected before any therapy had been received. V gene TRBV7-9 combines with J gene TRBJ2-7; TRBD1 reflects the table's D call only, with no check against the DNA. This TCR was sampled from a human donor with aplastic anemia. Sequenced sample: sorted CD4+, CD8+, or CD8+CD57+ T cells (not recorded which) from PBMCs. The CDR3: CAGQVARETQYFGF.